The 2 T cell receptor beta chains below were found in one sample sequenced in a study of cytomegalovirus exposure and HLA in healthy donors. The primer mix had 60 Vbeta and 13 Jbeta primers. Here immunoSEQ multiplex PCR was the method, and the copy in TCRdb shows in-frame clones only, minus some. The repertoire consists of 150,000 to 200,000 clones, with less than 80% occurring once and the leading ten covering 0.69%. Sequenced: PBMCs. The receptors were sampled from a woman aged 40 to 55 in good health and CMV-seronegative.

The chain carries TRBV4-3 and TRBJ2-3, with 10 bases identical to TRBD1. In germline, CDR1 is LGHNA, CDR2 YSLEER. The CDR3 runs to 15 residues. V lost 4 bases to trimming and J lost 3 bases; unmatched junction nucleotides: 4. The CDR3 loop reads CASSRGTGATDTQYF. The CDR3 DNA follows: TGCGCCAGCAGCCGAGGGACAGGGGCTACAGATACGCAGTATTTT.

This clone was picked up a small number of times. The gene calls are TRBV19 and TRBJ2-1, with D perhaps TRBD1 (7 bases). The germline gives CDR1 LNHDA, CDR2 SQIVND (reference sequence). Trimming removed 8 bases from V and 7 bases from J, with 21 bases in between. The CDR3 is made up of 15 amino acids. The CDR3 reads CASATQGGLVNEQFF. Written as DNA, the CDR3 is TGTGCCAGTGCCACCCAGGGGGGCCTAGTAAATGAGCAGTTCTTC.